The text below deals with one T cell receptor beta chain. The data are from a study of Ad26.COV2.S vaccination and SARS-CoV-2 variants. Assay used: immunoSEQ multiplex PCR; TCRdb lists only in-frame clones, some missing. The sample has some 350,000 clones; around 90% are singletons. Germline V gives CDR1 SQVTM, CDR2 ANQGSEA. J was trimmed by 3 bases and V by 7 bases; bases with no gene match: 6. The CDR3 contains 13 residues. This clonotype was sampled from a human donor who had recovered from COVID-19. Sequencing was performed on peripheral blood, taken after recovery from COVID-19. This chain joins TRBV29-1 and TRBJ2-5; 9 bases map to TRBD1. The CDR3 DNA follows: TGCAGCGGGAACGGACAGGGGAAAGAGACCCAGTACTTC. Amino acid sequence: CSGNGQGKETQYF.